This TCR beta chain was captured by sequencing in a study of blood T cells in healthy people across ages. Study-wide findings and caveats: The recorded TCR beta diversity per million T cells decreased in a roughly linear manner with age.

Donors were systemically healthy Caucasian individuals from Russia aged roughly 6 to 100 years. A remark on this clonotype: Antigen unknown.

Alongside a J-beta primer mix, a sample-barcoded 5' primer served in a second PCR lasting roughly 6 to 11 cycles. Every cDNA was tagged by a template-switch adaptor with 12 random nucleotides. TCRdb called the 5' RACE reads again in MiXCR, with one record for every CDR3 protein. The sample lists roughly 1.9 million distinct CDR3 sequences, about 39% occurring once. CDR1 and CDR2 from the germline V gene are SGHTA and FQGTGA. The CDR3 covers 14 residues. V shed 5 bases, J shed 11 bases, and the junction held 11 bases outside the gene matches. The source material was blood. This receptor was identified in a human donor in good health. The V call is TRBV7-3, the J call TRBJ2-5, with 10 bases that match TRBD1. The chain's CDR3 is CASSRQGASSEQYF. CDR3 nucleotide sequence: TGTGCCAGCAGCCGACAGGGGGCGAGTAGTGAGCAGTACTTC. Combining the CDR3 with reference TRBV7-3 and TRBJ2-5 gives the whole variable domain GAGVSQTPSNKVTEKGKYVELRCDPISGHTALYWYRQSLGQGPEFLIYFQGTGAADDSGLPNDRFFAVRPEGSVSTLKIQRTERGDSAVYLCASSRQGASSEQYFGPGTRLLVL.